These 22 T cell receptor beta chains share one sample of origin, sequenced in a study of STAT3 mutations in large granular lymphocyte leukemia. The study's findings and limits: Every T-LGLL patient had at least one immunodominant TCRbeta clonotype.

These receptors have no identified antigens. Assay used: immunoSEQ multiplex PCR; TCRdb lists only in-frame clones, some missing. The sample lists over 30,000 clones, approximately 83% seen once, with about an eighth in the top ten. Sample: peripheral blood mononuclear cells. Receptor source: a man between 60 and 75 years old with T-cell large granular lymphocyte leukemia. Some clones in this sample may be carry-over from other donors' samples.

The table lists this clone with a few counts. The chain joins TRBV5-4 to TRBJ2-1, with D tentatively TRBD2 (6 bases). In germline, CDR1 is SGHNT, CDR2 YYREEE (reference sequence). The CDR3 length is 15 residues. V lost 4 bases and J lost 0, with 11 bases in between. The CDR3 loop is CASSLNSGSYNEQFF. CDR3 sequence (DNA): TGTGCCAGCAGCCTAAATAGCGGCTCCTACAATGAGCAGTTCTTC.

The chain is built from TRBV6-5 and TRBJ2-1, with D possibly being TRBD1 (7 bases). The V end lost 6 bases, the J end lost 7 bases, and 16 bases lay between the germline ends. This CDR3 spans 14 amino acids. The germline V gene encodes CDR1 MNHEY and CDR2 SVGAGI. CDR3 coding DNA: TGTGCCAGCAGCCCCGACAGGGAGGTAAATGAGCAGTTCTTC. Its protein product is CASSPDREVNEQFF.

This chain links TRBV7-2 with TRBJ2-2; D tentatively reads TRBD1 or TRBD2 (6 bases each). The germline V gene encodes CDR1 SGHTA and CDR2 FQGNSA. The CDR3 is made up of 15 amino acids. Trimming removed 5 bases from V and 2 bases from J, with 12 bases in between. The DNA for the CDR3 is TGTGCCAGCAGCAGGGGGGCCACTAACACCGGGGAGCTGTTTTTT. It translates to CASSRGATNTGELFF.

CDR3 residues: CAWSVRSIQYF. CDR3 coding DNA: TGTGCCTGGAGTGTACGGAGCATTCAGTACTTC. This rearrangement joins TRBV30 to TRBJ2-4; D uncertain. This CDR3 is built from 11 residues. The V end lost 0 bases, the J end lost 9 bases, and 6 bases lay between the germline ends. Germline assignment: CDR1 GTSNPN and CDR2 SVGIG (reference sequence).

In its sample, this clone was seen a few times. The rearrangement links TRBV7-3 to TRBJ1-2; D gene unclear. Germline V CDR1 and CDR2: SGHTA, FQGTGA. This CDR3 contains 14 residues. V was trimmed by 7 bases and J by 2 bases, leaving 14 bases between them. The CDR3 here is CASNPGGVNYGYTF. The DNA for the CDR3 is TGTGCCAGCAACCCGGGAGGCGTCAACTATGGCTACACCTTC.

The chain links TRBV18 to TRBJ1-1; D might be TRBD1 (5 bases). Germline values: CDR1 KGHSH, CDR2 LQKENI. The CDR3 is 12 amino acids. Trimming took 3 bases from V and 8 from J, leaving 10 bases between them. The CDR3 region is CASSPMWGEAFF. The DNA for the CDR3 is TGTGCCAGCTCACCGATGTGGGGGGAAGCTTTCTTT.

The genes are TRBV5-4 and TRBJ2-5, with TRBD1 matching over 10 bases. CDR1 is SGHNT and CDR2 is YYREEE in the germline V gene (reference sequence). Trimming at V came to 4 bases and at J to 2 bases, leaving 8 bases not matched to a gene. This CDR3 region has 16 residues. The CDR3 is CASSRVGQGLQETQYF. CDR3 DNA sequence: TGTGCCAGCAGCCGAGTGGGACAGGGGCTACAAGAGACCCAGTACTTC. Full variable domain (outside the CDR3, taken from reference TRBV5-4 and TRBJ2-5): ETGVTQSPTHLIKTRGQQVTLRCSSQSGHNTVSWYQQALGQGPQFIFQYYREEENGRGNFPPRFSGLQFPNYSSELNVNALELDDSALYLCASSRVGQGLQETQYFGPGTRLLVL.

CDR3 region: CASSESQANTEAFF. For the CDR3, the DNA is TGTGCCAGCAGCGAGAGTCAAGCGAACACTGAAGCTTTCTTT. The V call is TRBV9, the J call TRBJ1-1; D unclear. The CDR3 consists of 14 residues. Looked up from germline, CDR1 is SGDLS and CDR2 is YYNGEE. V dropped 3 bases and J dropped 1 base, with 10 bases sitting between them. Based on the CDR3 plus reference TRBV9 and TRBJ1-1, the full variable domain is DSGVTQTPKHLITATGQRVTLRCSPRSGDLSVYWYQQSLDQGLQFLIQYYNGEERAKGNILERFSAQQFPDLHSELNLSSLELGDSALYFCASSESQANTEAFFGQGTRLTVV.

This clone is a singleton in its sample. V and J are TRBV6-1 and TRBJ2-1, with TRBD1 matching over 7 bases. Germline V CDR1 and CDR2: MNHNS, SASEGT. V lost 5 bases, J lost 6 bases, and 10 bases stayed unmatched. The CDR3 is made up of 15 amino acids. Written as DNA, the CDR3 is TGTGCCAGCAGTCATCAAACGACAGGGATCAATGAGCAGTTCTTC. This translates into CASSHQTTGINEQFF.

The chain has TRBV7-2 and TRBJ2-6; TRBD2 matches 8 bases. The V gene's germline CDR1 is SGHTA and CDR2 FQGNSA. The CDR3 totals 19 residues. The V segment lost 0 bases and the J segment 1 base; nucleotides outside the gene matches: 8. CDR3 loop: CASSLAPVGRGSGANVLTF. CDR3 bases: TGTGCCAGCAGCTTAGCTCCGGTCGGGAGGGGGTCTGGGGCCAACGTCCTGACTTTC.

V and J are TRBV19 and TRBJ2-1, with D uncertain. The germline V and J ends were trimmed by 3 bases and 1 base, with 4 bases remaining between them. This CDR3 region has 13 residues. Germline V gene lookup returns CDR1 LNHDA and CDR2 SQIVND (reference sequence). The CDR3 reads CASSMGSYNEQFF. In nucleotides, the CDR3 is TGTGCCAGTAGTATGGGTTCCTACAATGAGCAGTTCTTC. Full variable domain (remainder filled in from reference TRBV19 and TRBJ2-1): DGGITQSPKYLFRKEGQNVTLSCEQNLNHDAMYWYRQDPGQGLRLIYYSQIVNDFQKGDIAEGYSVSREKKESFPLTVTSAQKNPTAFYLCASSMGSYNEQFFGPGTRLTVL.

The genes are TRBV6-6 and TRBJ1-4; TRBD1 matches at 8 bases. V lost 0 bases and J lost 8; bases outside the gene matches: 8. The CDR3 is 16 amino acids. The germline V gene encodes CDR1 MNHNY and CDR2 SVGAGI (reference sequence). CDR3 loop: CASSYSSSGGDEKLFF. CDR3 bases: TGTGCCAGCAGTTACTCGAGTTCAGGGGGCGACGAAAAACTGTTTTTT.

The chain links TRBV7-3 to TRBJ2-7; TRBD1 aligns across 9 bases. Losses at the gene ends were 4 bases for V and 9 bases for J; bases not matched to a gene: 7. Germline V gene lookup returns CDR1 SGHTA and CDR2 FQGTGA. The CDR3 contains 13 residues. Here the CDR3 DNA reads TGTGCCAGCAGCTCCAAACAGGGGGCGGTGCAGTACTTC. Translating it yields CASSSKQGAVQYF.

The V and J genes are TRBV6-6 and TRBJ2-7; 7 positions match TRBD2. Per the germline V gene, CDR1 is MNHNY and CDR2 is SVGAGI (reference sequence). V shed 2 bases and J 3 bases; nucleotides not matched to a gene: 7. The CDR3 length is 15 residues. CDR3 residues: CASSYGEGLNYEQYF. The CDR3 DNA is TGTGCCAGCAGTTACGGGGAGGGGTTAAACTACGAGCAGTACTTC.

In DNA form, the CDR3 reads TGTGCCAGCAGCTCGGGACTAGCGGGAGTAGCAGATACGCAGTATTTT. Translation: CASSSGLAGVADTQYF. The rearrangement joins TRBV7-9 to TRBJ2-3; 14 nucleotides match TRBD2. Per germline, CDR1 SEHNR and CDR2 FQNEAQ (reference sequence). The CDR3 is 16 amino acids. The V gene end was trimmed by 4 bases and the J gene end by 4 bases; junction bases not matched to a gene: 4.

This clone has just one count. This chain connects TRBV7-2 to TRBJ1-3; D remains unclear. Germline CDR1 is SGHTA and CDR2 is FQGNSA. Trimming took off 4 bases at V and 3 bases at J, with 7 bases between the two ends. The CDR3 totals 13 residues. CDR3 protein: CASSSPNGNTIYF. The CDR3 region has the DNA TGTGCCAGCAGCTCCCCTAATGGAAACACCATATATTTT.

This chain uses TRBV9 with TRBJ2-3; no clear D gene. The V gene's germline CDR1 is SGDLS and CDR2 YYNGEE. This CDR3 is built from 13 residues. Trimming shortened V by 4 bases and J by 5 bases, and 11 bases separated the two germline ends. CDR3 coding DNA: TGTGCCAGCAGCCTCGCTCCCCAAGATACGCAGTATTTT. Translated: CASSLAPQDTQYF.

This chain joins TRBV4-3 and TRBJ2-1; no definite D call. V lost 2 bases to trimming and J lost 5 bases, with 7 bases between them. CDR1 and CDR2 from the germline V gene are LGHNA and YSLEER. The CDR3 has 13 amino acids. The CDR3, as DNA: TGCGCCAGCAGCCAATCAAGAAACAATGAGCAGTTCTTC. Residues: CASSQSRNNEQFF.

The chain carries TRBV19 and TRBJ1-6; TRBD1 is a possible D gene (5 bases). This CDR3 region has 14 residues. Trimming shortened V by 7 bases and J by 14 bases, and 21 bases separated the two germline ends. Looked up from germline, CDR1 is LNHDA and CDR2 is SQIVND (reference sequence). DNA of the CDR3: TGTGCCAGTACTGGAGGCAGGGCGGCGGTGGCCCTCCACTTT. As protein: CASTGGRAAVALHF.

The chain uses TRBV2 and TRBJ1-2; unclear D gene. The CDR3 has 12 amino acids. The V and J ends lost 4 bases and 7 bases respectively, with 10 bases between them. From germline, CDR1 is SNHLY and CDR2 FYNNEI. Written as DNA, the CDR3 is TGTGCCAGCAGTGCAGGTCTTGGTGGCTACACCTTC. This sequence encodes CASSAGLGGYTF. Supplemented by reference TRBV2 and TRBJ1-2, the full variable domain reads EPEVTQTPSHQVTQMGQEVILRCVPISNHLYFYWYRQILGQKVEFLVSFYNNEISEKSEIFDDQFSVERPDGSNFTLKIRSTKLEDSAMYFCASSAGLGGYTFGSGTRLTVV.

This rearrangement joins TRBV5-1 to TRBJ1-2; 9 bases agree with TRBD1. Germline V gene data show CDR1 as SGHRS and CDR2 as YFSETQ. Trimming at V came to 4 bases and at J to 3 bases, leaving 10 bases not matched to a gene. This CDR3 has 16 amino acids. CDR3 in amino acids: CASSNHLQGADYGYTF. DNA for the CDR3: TGCGCCAGCAGCAATCACCTACAGGGGGCCGACTATGGCTACACCTTC.

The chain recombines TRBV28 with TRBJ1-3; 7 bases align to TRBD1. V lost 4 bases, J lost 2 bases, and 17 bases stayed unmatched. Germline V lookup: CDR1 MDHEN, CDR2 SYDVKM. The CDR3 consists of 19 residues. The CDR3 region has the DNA TGTGCCAGCAGTTCTTACTGGCGCCAGACAGGGTCGGCTGGAAACACCATATATTTT. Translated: CASSSYWRQTGSAGNTIYF.